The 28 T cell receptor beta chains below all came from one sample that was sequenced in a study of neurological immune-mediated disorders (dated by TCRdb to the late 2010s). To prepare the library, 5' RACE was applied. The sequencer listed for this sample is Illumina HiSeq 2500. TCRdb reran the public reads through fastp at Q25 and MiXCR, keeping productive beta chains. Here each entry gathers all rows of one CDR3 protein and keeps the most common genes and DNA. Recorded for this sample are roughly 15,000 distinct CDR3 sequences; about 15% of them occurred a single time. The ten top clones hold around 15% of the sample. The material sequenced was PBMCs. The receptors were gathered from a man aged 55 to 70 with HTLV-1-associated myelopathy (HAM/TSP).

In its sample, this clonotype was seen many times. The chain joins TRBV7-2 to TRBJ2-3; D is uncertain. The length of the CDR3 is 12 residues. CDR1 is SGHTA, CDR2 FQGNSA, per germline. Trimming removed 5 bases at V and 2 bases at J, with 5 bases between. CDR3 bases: TGTGCCAGCAGCCCCTTCACAGATACGCAGTATTTT. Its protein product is CASSPFTDTQYF.

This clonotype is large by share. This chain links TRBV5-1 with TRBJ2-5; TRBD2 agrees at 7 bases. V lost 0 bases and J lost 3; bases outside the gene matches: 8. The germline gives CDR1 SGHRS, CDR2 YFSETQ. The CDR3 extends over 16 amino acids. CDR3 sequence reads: CASSLDPGRVEETQYF. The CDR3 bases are TGCGCCAGCAGCTTGGACCCAGGGAGGGTCGAAGAGACCCAGTACTTC.

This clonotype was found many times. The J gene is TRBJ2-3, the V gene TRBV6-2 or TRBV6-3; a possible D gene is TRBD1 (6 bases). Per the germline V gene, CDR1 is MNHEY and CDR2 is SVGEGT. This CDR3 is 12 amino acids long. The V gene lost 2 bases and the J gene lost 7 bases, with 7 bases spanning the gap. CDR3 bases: TGTGCCAGCAGTTACGGGGACAATACGCAGTATTTT. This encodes CASSYGDNTQYF.

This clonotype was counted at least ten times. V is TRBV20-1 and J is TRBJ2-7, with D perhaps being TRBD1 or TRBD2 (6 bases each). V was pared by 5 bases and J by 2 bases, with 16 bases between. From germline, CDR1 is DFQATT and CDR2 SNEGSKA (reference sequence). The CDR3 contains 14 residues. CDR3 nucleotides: TGCAGTGCTCGTGGGGGGCTATCTGCCTACGAGCAGTACTTC. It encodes CSARGGLSAYEQYF.

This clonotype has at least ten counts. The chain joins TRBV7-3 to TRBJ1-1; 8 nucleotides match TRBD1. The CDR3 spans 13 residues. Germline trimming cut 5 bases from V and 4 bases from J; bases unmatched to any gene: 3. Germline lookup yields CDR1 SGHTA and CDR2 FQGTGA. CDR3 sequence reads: CASSPTGGTEAFF. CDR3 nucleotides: TGTGCCAGCAGCCCTACAGGGGGCACTGAAGCTTTCTTT.

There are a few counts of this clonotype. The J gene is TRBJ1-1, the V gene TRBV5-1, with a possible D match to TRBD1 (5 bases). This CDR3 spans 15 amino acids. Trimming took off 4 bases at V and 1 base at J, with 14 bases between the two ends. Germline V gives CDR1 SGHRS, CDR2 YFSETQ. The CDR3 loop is CASSQLGLSNTEAFF. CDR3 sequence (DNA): TGCGCCAGCAGCCAACTGGGGCTCTCGAACACTGAAGCTTTCTTT. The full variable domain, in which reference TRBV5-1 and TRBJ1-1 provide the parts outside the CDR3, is KAGVTQTPRYLIKTRGQQVTLSCSPISGHRSVSWYQQTPGQGLQFLFEYFSETQRNKGNFPGRFSGRQFSNSRSEMNVSTLELGDSALYLCASSQLGLSNTEAFFGQGTRLTVV.

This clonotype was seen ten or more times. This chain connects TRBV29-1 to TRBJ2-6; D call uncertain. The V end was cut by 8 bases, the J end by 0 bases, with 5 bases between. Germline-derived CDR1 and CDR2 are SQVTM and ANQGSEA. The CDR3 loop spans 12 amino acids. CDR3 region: CSISSGANVLTF. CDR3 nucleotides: TGCAGCATAAGCTCTGGGGCCAACGTCCTGACTTTC.

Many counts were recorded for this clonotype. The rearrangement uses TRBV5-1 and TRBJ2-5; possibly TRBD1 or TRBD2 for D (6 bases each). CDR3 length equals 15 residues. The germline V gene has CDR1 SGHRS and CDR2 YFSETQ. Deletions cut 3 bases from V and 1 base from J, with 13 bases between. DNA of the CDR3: TGCGCCAGCAGCTCCGGCGGGACATTCCAAGAGACCCAGTACTTC. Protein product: CASSSGGTFQETQYF.

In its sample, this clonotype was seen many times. The CDR3 here is CASSLVDGTDTQYF. The CDR3 DNA sequence: TGTGCCAGCAGTTTAGTCGATGGCACAGATACGCAGTATTTT. This chain connects TRBV12-3 or TRBV12-4 to TRBJ2-3; D remains ambiguous. The CDR3 extends over 14 amino acids. The V end lost 1 base, the J end lost 1 base, and 6 bases lay between the germline ends.

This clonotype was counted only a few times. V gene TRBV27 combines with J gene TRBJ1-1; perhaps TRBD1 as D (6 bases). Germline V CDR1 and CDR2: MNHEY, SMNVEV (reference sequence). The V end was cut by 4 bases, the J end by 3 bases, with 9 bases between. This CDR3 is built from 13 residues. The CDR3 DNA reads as TGTGCCAGCAGTTCACAGGGATACACTGAAGCTTTCTTT. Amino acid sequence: CASSSQGYTEAFF.

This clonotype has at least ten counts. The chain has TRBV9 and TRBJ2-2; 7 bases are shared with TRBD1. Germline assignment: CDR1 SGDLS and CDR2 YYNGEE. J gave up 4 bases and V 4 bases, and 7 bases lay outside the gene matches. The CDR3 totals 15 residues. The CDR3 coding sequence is TGTGCCAGCAGCATCAGACAGGGTGGCACCGGGGAGCTGTTTTTT. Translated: CASSIRQGGTGELFF. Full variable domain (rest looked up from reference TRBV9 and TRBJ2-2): DSGVTQTPKHLITATGQRVTLRCSPRSGDLSVYWYQQSLDQGLQFLIQYYNGEERAKGNILERFSAQQFPDLHSELNLSSLELGDSALYFCASSIRQGGTGELFFGEGSRLTVL.

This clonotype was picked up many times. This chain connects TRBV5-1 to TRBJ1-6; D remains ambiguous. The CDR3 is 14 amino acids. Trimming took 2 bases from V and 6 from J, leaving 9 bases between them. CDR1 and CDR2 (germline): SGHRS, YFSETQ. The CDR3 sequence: CASSFRLPNSPLHF. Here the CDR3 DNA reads TGCGCCAGCAGCTTCAGACTTCCTAATTCACCCCTCCACTTT.

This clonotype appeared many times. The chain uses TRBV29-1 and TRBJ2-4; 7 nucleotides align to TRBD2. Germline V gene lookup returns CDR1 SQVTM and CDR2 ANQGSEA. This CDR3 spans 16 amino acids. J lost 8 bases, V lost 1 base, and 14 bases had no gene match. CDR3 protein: CSVEGAQRGGLDIQYF. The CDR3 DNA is TGCAGCGTTGAAGGCGCGCAGCGCGGGGGTCTAGACATTCAGTACTTC.

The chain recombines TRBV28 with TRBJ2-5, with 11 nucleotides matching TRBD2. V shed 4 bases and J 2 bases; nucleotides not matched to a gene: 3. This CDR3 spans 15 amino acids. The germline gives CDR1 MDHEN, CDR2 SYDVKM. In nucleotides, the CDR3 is TGTGCCAGCAGTTATGGGACTAGCGGACAAGAGACCCAGTACTTC. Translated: CASSYGTSGQETQYF.

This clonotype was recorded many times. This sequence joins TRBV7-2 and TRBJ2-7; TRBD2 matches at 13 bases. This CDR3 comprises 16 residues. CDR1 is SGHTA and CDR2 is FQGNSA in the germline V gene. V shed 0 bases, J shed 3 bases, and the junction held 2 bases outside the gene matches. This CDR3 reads CASSLAGLAGNYEQYF. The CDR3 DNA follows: TGTGCCAGCAGCTTAGCGGGACTAGCGGGGAACTACGAGCAGTACTTC. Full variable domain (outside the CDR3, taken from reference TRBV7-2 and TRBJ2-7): GAGVSQSPSNKVTEKGKDVELRCDPISGHTALYWYRQSLGQGLEFLIYFQGNSAPDKSGLPSDRFSAERTGGSVSTLTIQRTQQEDSAVYLCASSLAGLAGNYEQYFGPGTRLTVT.

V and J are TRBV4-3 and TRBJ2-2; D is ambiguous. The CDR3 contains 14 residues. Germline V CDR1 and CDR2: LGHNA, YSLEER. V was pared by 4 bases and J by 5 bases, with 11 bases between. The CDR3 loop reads CASSRGFGTGELFF. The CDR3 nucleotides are TGCGCCAGCAGCCGGGGTTTTGGGACCGGGGAGCTGTTTTTT.

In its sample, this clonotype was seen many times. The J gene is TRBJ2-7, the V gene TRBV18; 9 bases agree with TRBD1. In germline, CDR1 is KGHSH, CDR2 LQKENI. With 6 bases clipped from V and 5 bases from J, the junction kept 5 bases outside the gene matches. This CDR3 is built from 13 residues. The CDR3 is CASSRTGDHEQYF. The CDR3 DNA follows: TGTGCCAGCTCCCGGACAGGGGATCACGAGCAGTACTTC.

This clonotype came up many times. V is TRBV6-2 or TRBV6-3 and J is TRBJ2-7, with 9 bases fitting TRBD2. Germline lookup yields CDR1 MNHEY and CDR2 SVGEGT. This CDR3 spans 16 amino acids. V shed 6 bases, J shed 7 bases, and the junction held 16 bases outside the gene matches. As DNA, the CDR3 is TGTGCCAGCAGGGACCCCCTGGGCGGGGGGGCGAAAGAGCAGTACTTC. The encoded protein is CASRDPLGGGAKEQYF.

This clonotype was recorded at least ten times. The CDR3 nucleotides are TGTGCCATCAAGACTAGCGGGGGGTTAGATACGCAGTATTTT. As protein: CAIKTSGGLDTQYF. This chain links TRBV10-3 with TRBJ2-3, with 13 bases aligning to TRBD2. The V and J ends lost 7 bases and 5 bases, in that order; junction bases with no gene match: 3. Germline CDR1 is ENHRY and CDR2 is SYGVKD. This CDR3 is 14 amino acids long.

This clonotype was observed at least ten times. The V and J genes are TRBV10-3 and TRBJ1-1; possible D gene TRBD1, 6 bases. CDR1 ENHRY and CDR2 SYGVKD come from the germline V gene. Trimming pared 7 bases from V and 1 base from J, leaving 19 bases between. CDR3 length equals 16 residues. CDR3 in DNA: TGTGCCATCAATCGTGAGGGGGGCGCGAGGAACACTGAAGCTTTCTTT. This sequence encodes CAINREGGARNTEAFF.

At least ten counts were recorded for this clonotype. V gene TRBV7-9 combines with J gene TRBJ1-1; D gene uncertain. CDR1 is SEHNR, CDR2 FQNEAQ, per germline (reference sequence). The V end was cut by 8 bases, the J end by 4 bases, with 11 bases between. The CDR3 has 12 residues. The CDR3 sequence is CASAREGTEAFF. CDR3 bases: TGTGCCAGCGCAAGGGAGGGCACTGAAGCTTTCTTT.

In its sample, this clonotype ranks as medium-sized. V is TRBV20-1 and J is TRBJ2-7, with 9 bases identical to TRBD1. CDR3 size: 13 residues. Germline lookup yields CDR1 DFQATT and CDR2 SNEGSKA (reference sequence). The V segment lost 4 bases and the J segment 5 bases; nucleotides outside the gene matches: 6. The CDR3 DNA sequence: TGCAGTGCTACCGGGACAGGGAACCACGAGCAGTACTTC. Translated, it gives CSATGTGNHEQYF.

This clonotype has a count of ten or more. The CDR3: CASSPGGNGNQPQHF. For the CDR3, the DNA is TGTGCCAGCTCACCAGGAGGGAATGGCAATCAGCCCCAGCATTTT. The J gene is TRBJ1-5, the V gene TRBV18; D call uncertain. The CDR3 extends over 15 amino acids. Germline CDR1 and CDR2: KGHSH and LQKENI. V gave up 2 bases and J gave up 2 bases, with 10 bases separating them. Full variable domain (rest looked up from reference TRBV18 and TRBJ1-5): NAGVMQNPRHLVRRRGQEARLRCSPMKGHSHVYWYRQLPEEGLKFMVYLQKENIIDESGMPKERFSAEFPKEGPSILRIQQVVRGDSAAYFCASSPGGNGNQPQHFGDGTRLSIL.

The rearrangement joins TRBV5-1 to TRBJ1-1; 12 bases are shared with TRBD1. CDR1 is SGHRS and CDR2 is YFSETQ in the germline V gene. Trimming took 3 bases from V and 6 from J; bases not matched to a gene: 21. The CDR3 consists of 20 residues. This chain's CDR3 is CASSSSGNRDRGHAWPEAFF. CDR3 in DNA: TGCGCCAGCAGCTCGAGTGGGAACCGGGACAGGGGGCACGCGTGGCCTGAAGCTTTCTTT.

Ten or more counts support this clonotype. The CDR3 loop reads CASSPGQGGHYEQYF. The CDR3 region has the DNA TGTGCCAGCAGCCCGGGCCAGGGGGGACACTACGAGCAGTACTTC. The chain is built from TRBV9 and TRBJ2-7; D possibly corresponds to TRBD1 (7 bases). The length of the CDR3 is 15 residues. Germline V gene data show CDR1 as SGDLS and CDR2 as YYNGEE. The V and J ends lost 4 bases and 3 bases respectively, with 17 bases between them.

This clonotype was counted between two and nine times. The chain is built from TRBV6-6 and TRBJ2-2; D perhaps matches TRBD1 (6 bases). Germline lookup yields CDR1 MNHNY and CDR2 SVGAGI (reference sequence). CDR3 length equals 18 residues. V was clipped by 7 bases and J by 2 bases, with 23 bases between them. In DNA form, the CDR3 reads TGTGCCAGCAAATGGGGATCAGGGGCCGCACGAAACACCGGGGAGCTGTTTTTT. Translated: CASKWGSGAARNTGELFF.

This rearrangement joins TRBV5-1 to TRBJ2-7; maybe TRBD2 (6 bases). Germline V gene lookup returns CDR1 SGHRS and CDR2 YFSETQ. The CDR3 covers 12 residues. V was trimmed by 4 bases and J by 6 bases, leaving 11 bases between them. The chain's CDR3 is CASSLGLGEQYF. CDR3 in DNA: TGCGCCAGCAGCCTGGGACTGGGCGAGCAGTACTTC.

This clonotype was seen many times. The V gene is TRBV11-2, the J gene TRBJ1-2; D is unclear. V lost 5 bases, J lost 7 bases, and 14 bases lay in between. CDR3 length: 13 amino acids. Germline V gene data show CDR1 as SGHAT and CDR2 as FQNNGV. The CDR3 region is CASSPRPDAGYTF. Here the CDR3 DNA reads TGTGCCAGCAGCCCCCGACCCGACGCTGGCTACACCTTC.